One sample yielded the 26 T cell receptor beta chains listed below, sequenced in a study of blood T cells in healthy people across ages. With a J-beta primer mix and a sample-barcoded 5' primer, a second PCR ran 7 to 11 cycles. One entry per CDR3 protein results from TCRdb running MiXCR on the 5' RACE reads. The sample lists more than 600,000 distinct CDR3 sequences; 25% were seen once. In addition, the sample was reused for a study of T cells of mothers and their children.

Sample: blood. These receptors all come from a boy aged 5-17 years in good health.

This sequence joins TRBV20-1 and TRBJ2-5, with 8 bases that match TRBD2. Germline loops: CDR1 DFQATT, CDR2 SNEGSKA (reference sequence). CDR3 size: 12 residues. The V and J ends lost 5 bases and 4 bases, in that order; junction bases with no gene match: 3. The CDR3 here is CSAGGGPETQYF. In DNA form, the CDR3 reads TGCAGTGCTGGCGGGGGGCCAGAGACCCAGTACTTC.

The table lists this clonotype with a few counts. The chain is built from TRBV15 and TRBJ2-5, with TRBD1 as a possible D gene (6 bases). V lost 0 bases and J 1 base, leaving 12 bases between the germline ends. Germline V gives CDR1 LNHNV, CDR2 YYDKDF (reference sequence). This CDR3 comprises 16 residues. CDR3 residues: CATSRDQTGGQETQYF. The CDR3 nucleotides read TGTGCCACCAGCAGAGATCAGACAGGTGGCCAAGAGACCCAGTACTTC.

The chain recombines TRBV20-1 with TRBJ2-7; D call uncertain. Germline assignment: CDR1 DFQATT and CDR2 SNEGSKA (reference sequence). Trimming stripped 4 bases from V and 0 bases from J, with 10 bases between. CDR3 length: 13 residues. The CDR3 bases are TGCAGTGCTAATGTGAGGAGCTCCTACGAGCAGTACTTC. This translates into CSANVRSSYEQYF.

V is TRBV12-3 or TRBV12-4 and J is TRBJ2-1; D possibly uses TRBD1 or TRBD2 (5 bases each). The DNA end favors TRBJ2-7, so the J call may be wrong. There are 12 residues in the CDR3. The CDR3 spells CASSMGPREQYF. For the CDR3, the DNA is TGTGCCAGCAGTATGGGACCTCGCGAGCAGTACTTC.

This rearrangement joins TRBV4-1 to TRBJ2-1, with D perhaps TRBD2 (5 bases). The CDR3 spans 14 residues. The V and J ends lost 0 bases and 9 bases respectively, with 12 bases between them. Germline V gene lookup returns CDR1 MGHRA and CDR2 YSYEKL. This CDR3 reads CASSQDSGYGEQFF. CDR3 coding DNA: TGCGCCAGCAGCCAAGATTCGGGGTATGGTGAGCAGTTCTTC.

This clonotype was counted only a few times. V is TRBV12-3 or TRBV12-4 and J is TRBJ2-5; 8 nucleotides line up with TRBD1. The end of the DNA is better explained by TRBJ2-1, so the J call may be wrong. This CDR3 is built from 12 residues. The DNA for the CDR3 is TGTGCCAGCACCGACAGGGGTTCTGAGCAGTTCTTC. Translation: CASTDRGSEQFF.

This clonotype was seen only a few times. This chain connects TRBV12-3 or TRBV12-4 to TRBJ2-3; 9 bases agree with TRBD2. The CDR3 length is 15 residues. J was trimmed by 1 base and V by 5 bases; bases with no gene match: 4. The CDR3 nucleotides are TGTGCCAGCAGTCCTTGGACTAGCGGCACAGATACGCAGTATTTT. The encoded protein is CASSPWTSGTDTQYF.

The rearrangement joins TRBV11-2 to TRBJ2-5; 9 nucleotides agree with TRBD2. The germline V gene has CDR1 SGHAT and CDR2 FQNNGV. The trim removed 5 bases at V and 9 bases at J, leaving 7 bases unmatched. The CDR3 sequence is 13 residues long. DNA of the CDR3: TGTGCCAGCAGCCCTGCGGGGGGGCCTGCCCAGTACTTC. This sequence encodes CASSPAGGPAQYF.

The chain joins TRBV27 to TRBJ1-2; TRBD1 matches 7 bases. The germline V gene encodes CDR1 MNHEY and CDR2 SMNVEV (reference sequence). V lost 6 bases and J lost 4; bases outside the gene matches: 11. This CDR3 has 15 residues. CDR3 in amino acids: CASRRGDSGIYGYTF. DNA for the CDR3: TGTGCCAGCAGGAGGGGGGACAGCGGTATCTATGGCTACACCTTC.

The V gene is TRBV6-2 or TRBV6-3, the J gene TRBJ1-2; D not resolved. The CDR3 has 12 residues. Germline-derived CDR1 and CDR2 are MNHEY and SVGEGT. Trimming stripped 7 bases from V and 5 bases from J, with 11 bases between. The CDR3 protein is CASMEIKYGYTF. CDR3 DNA: TGTGCCAGCATGGAGATAAAGTATGGCTACACCTTC.

The chain links TRBV7-2 to TRBJ2-7; D gene unclear. V lost 1 base and J lost 5, with 12 bases in between. The length of the CDR3 is 14 residues. Germline V gives CDR1 SGHTA, CDR2 FQGNSA. The CDR3 sequence is CASSLGFRRNEQYF. In nucleotides, the CDR3 is TGTGCCAGCAGCTTAGGATTTAGGCGGAACGAGCAGTACTTC.

This clonotype was counted only a few times. V and J are TRBV12-3 or TRBV12-4 and TRBJ1-2, with TRBD1 identical over 8 bases. V trimming: 7 bases; J trimming: 3 bases; junction bases outside the gene matches: 7. CDR3 length equals 14 residues. The CDR3 region is CASTLGQGHYGYTF. The CDR3 region has the DNA TGTGCCAGCACCCTCGGACAGGGCCACTATGGCTACACCTTC.

This clonotype was seen a handful of times. The CDR3 end shows no conserved phenylalanine or tryptophan, and so a read error is likely. The J gene is TRBJ1-5, the V gene TRBV29-1; D unclear. CDR3 length: 12 residues. Germline V gene sequence: CDR1 SQVTM, CDR2 ANQGSEA. V was clipped by 4 bases and J by 0 bases, with 4 bases between them. The CDR3 DNA reads as TGCAGCGTTGGATATAGCAATCAGCCCCAGCATTCT. Translation gives CSVGYSNQPQHS.

As DNA, the CDR3 is TGTGCCAGCAGCTTTGCCGGGGGCCGCTATGAGCAGTTCTTC. This codes for CASSFAGGRYEQFF. The V and J genes are TRBV7-2 and TRBJ2-1; D may be TRBD1 or TRBD2 (6 bases each). V lost 3 bases and J lost 8, with 14 bases in between. Germline-derived CDR1 and CDR2 are SGHTA and FQGNSA. The CDR3 consists of 14 residues.

This clonotype was recorded at least ten times. This sequence joins TRBV28 and TRBJ1-2, with D possibly TRBD1 on 5 matching bases. This CDR3 comprises 13 residues. Germline values: CDR1 MDHEN, CDR2 SYDVKM. Trimming took 2 bases from V and 3 from J, leaving 7 bases between them. CDR3 region: CASSLGTHYGYTF. In DNA form, the CDR3 reads TGTGCCAGCAGTTTAGGGACCCACTATGGCTACACCTTC.

The chain has TRBV20-1 and TRBJ2-1, with unresolved D. Germline V gives CDR1 DFQATT, CDR2 SNEGSKA (reference sequence). The CDR3 has 13 residues. Trimming pared 5 bases from V and 4 bases from J, leaving 12 bases between. The CDR3 DNA reads as TGCAGTGCTGGGCTTCCCGGGTACAATGAGCAGTTCTTC. This encodes CSAGLPGYNEQFF.

The chain employs TRBV5-1 and TRBJ2-5, with no clear D. Trimming shortened V by 0 bases and J by 0 bases, and 9 bases separated the two germline ends. The CDR3 is 15 residues long. Germline V gives CDR1 SGHRS, CDR2 YFSETQ. In DNA form, the CDR3 reads TGCGCCAGCAGCTTGGTTAGCAGGTACCAAGAGACCCAGTACTTC. Translating gives CASSLVSRYQETQYF.

In its sample, this clonotype was seen a few times. This rearrangement joins TRBV29-1 to TRBJ1-1; D perhaps matches TRBD1 (5 bases). The CDR3 consists of 14 residues. From germline, CDR1 is SQVTM and CDR2 ANQGSEA. V was trimmed by 8 bases and J by 1 base, leaving 17 bases between them. CDR3 nucleotide sequence: TGCAGCTCCCGGGGGGACGGAGCGAACACTGAAGCTTTCTTT. Encoded protein: CSSRGDGANTEAFF.

Only a few counts were recorded for this clonotype. The chain employs TRBV30 and TRBJ2-4, with D hard to call. Per the germline V gene, CDR1 is GTSNPN and CDR2 is SVGIG (reference sequence). V lost 4 bases and J 0 bases, leaving 7 bases between the germline ends. CDR3 size: 13 residues. The chain's CDR3 is CAWTGIAKNIQYF. The CDR3 DNA follows: TGTGCCTGGACGGGTATAGCCAAAAACATTCAGTACTTC. Drawing the rest from reference TRBV30 and TRBJ2-4, the complete variable domain is SQTIHQWPATLVQPVGSPLSLECTVEGTSNPNLYWYRQAAGRGLQLLFYSVGIGQISSEVPQNLSASRPQDRQFILSSKKLLLSDSGFYLCAWTGIAKNIQYFGAGTRLSVL.

This clonotype has more than one count but fewer than ten. The V call is TRBV20-1, the J call TRBJ2-1; D may be TRBD2 (6 bases). Germline V gene sequence: CDR1 DFQATT, CDR2 SNEGSKA (reference sequence). Trimming shortened V by 1 base and J by 3 bases, and 13 bases separated the two germline ends. CDR3 length equals 15 residues. CDR3 coding DNA: TGCAGTGCTAGAGGGAGTAGCGGCCACTACAATGAGCAGTTCTTC. It is translated as CSARGSSGHYNEQFF.

This chain connects TRBV27 to TRBJ1-4, with D unclear. The CDR3 totals 16 residues. V gave up 3 bases and J gave up 0 bases, with 11 bases separating them. Germline V gene lookup returns CDR1 MNHEY and CDR2 SMNVEV (reference sequence). CDR3 sequence reads: CASSFRGKSTNEKLFF. CDR3 bases: TGTGCCAGCAGTTTCCGGGGAAAATCAACTAATGAAAAACTGTTTTTT.

The chain has TRBV25-1 and TRBJ2-1; the D gene is possibly TRBD2 (6 bases). Per germline, CDR1 MGHDK and CDR2 SYGVNS. The V end lost 3 bases, the J end lost 8 bases, and 20 bases lay between the germline ends. The CDR3 runs 16 residues. This CDR3 is CASSDSWGGNIYEQFF. In DNA form, the CDR3 reads TGTGCCAGCAGTGACTCTTGGGGCGGGAACATATATGAGCAGTTCTTC.

The rearrangement links TRBV25-1 to TRBJ2-1; either TRBD1 or TRBD2 may fit D (6 bases each). Germline lookup yields CDR1 MGHDK and CDR2 SYGVNS. The CDR3 runs 16 residues. V was cut by 3 bases and J by 7 bases, with 19 bases left in between. This CDR3 is CASSDSGGGLGNEQFF. DNA of the CDR3: TGTGCCAGCAGTGATTCCGGAGGGGGGTTGGGAAATGAGCAGTTCTTC.

This clonotype was counted between two and nine times. The genes are TRBV21-1 and TRBJ2-7; the table's TRBD1 call for D was not verified on the DNA. TRBV21-1 represents a pseudogene. The CDR3 length is 17 residues. CDR3 residues: CASSKVFGTDVSYEQYF. In DNA, the CDR3 is TGTGCCAGCAGCAAAGTTTTTGGGACGGATGTCTCCTACGAGCAGTACTTC.

This clonotype was picked up a small number of times. The chain uses TRBV11-2 and TRBJ2-3; a possible D gene is TRBD2 (5 bases). Germline V gene sequence: CDR1 SGHAT, CDR2 FQNNGV. The V and J ends lost 8 bases and 2 bases respectively, with 17 bases between them. The CDR3 sequence is 15 residues long. Here the CDR3 reads CASGFVPGSTDTQYF. The CDR3 DNA is TGTGCCAGCGGATTTGTGCCGGGGTCCACAGATACGCAGTATTTT.

The rearrangement joins TRBV10-3 to TRBJ2-7, with TRBD1 identical over 8 bases. The length of the CDR3 is 16 residues. Germline V gene sequence: CDR1 ENHRY, CDR2 SYGVKD. Trimming at V came to 5 bases and at J to 0 bases, leaving 9 bases not matched to a gene. CDR3 nucleotides: TGTGCCATCAGTAGACAGGGGCCCGCGAGCTCCTACGAGCAGTACTTC. Translation gives CAISRQGPASSYEQYF.